This T cell receptor beta chain was retrieved from a study of blood T cell repertoires in COVID-19. Study-level background: The analysed material was cDNA or gDNA that came from T cells, B-cell-depleted T cells, or PBMCs.

In the source study's methods: Estimation of nucleated cell counts was performed using reference gene primer amplification. Profiled with immunoSEQ multiplex PCR; TCRdb holds only in-frame clones, not every one. That table supplies the V and J calls and clone size; D and trimming were determined from the DNA. Seen here are about 130,000 clones, 90% observed once, and the top ten hold about 4.5%. Germline V CDR1 and CDR2: SGHTA, FQGNSA. V gave up 3 bases and J gave up 1 base, with 14 bases separating them. The CDR3 consists of 16 residues. The receptor was isolated from a man in his 60s with COVID-19, enrolled during active disease. V is TRBV7-2 and J is TRBJ2-3; tentatively, D is TRBD2 (6 bases). The specimen sequenced was peripheral blood. The CDR3 sequence is CASSLYGTPGTDTQYF. CDR3 sequence (DNA): TGTGCCAGCAGCTTGTACGGGACTCCCGGCACAGATACGCAGTATTTT.